The 24 T cell receptor beta chains below were found in one sample sequenced in a study of blood T cell repertoires in COVID-19. TCRdb's copy holds only in-frame clones and misses some; the assay was immunoSEQ multiplex PCR. The sample has tens of thousands of clones, around 80% seen once; the top ten hold about 13%. The sequencing sample was made of peripheral blood. These receptor sequences come from a woman aged 80 or older with acute or convalescent COVID-19.

The chain joins TRBV19 to TRBJ1-5, with a possible D match to TRBD1 (5 bases). Trimming stripped 10 bases from V and 6 bases from J, with 22 bases between. The germline CDR1 and CDR2 sequences are LNHDA and SQIVND (reference sequence). This CDR3 has 15 amino acids. The DNA of the CDR3 is TGTGCCACCACGGAAGCCGGGGTGGGGGGTCAGCCCCAGCATTTT. Translating it yields CATTEAGVGGQPQHF.

For the CDR3, the DNA is TGTGCCAGCAGCCAAAGGGACTACCCTTTCACAGATACGCAGTATTTT. Its protein product is CASSQRDYPFTDTQYF. The gene calls are TRBV11-2 and TRBJ2-3, with 7 nucleotides matching TRBD2. The CDR3 length is 16 residues. Trimming took 5 bases from V and 2 from J; bases not matched to a gene: 10. CDR1 and CDR2 (germline): SGHAT, FQNNGV. Full variable domain (rest looked up from reference TRBV11-2 and TRBJ2-3): EAGVAQSPRYKIIEKRQSVAFWCNPISGHATLYWYQQILGQGPKLLIQFQNNGVVDDSQLPKDRFSAERLKGVDSTLKIQPAKLEDSAVYLCASSQRDYPFTDTQYFGPGTRLTVL.

The J gene is TRBJ2-1, the V gene TRBV7-9, with 7 bases matching TRBD1. The CDR3 loop spans 16 amino acids. The J segment lost 0 bases and the V segment lost 8 bases, leaving 10 bases of the junction unmatched. Germline values: CDR1 SEHNR, CDR2 FQNEAQ (reference sequence). Written as DNA, the CDR3 is TGTGCCAGCGTTGCCCTGGGACAGTCCTCCTACAATGAGCAGTTCTTC. Protein product: CASVALGQSSYNEQFF. Full variable domain (rest looked up from reference TRBV7-9 and TRBJ2-1): DTGVSQNPRHKITKRGQNVTFRCDPISEHNRLYWYRQTLGQGPEFLTYFQNEAQLEKSRLLSDRFSAERPKGSFSTLEIQRTEQGDSAMYLCASVALGQSSYNEQFFGPGTRLTVL.

The genes are TRBV9 and TRBJ1-2, with D tentatively TRBD1 (6 bases). The CDR3 has 14 residues. V lost 3 bases and J lost 7, with 16 bases in between. The germline gives CDR1 SGDLS, CDR2 YYNGEE. CDR3 residues: CASSAGGGLRGYTF. CDR3 bases: TGTGCCAGCAGCGCCGGCGGGGGGCTCCGTGGCTACACCTTC. Filled out from reference TRBV9 and TRBJ1-2, the complete variable domain reads DSGVTQTPKHLITATGQRVTLRCSPRSGDLSVYWYQQSLDQGLQFLIQYYNGEERAKGNILERFSAQQFPDLHSELNLSSLELGDSALYFCASSAGGGLRGYTFGSGTRLTVV.

The chain links TRBV28 to TRBJ1-2; D remains ambiguous. The CDR3 is 14 residues long. Trimming shortened V by 6 bases and J by 7 bases, and 18 bases separated the two germline ends. Germline lookup yields CDR1 MDHEN and CDR2 SYDVKM. CDR3 sequence: CASSRGSGLGGYTF. CDR3 bases: TGTGCCAGCAGCCGCGGGAGCGGGTTGGGTGGCTACACCTTC.

Only one count was recorded for this clone. The rearrangement joins TRBV6-5 to TRBJ1-1, with a weak D call TRBD1 (6 bases). Between the trimmed V and J ends, which lost 7 bases and 2 bases, there was a span of 14 bases. Germline V gene sequence: CDR1 MNHEY, CDR2 SVGAGI. The CDR3 sequence is 14 residues long. CDR3 nucleotides: TGTGCCAGCACTTTAGGACAGAGTAACACTGAAGCTTTCTTT. It yields the protein CASTLGQSNTEAFF.

This clone was counted between two and nine times. The chain couples TRBV6-6 to TRBJ1-2; TRBD1 might be the D (5 bases). The CDR3 spans 12 residues. V was pared by 6 bases and J by 4 bases, with 9 bases between. The germline gives CDR1 MNHNY, CDR2 SVGAGI (reference sequence). CDR3 residues: CASSSTVYGYTF. In DNA form, the CDR3 reads TGTGCCAGCAGCTCGACAGTCTATGGCTACACCTTC.

The gene calls are TRBV14 and TRBJ2-3; no firm D call. Trimming took off 0 bases at V and 2 bases at J, with 9 bases between the two ends. The CDR3 runs 15 residues. CDR1 SGHDN and CDR2 FVKESK come from the germline V gene. The chain's CDR3 is CASSQEAFNTDTQYF. The CDR3 DNA reads TGTGCCAGCAGCCAAGAGGCCTTCAACACAGATACGCAGTATTTT.

The chain links TRBV7-9 to TRBJ1-2; TRBD1 might be the D (5 bases). V was shortened by 5 bases and J by 1 base, with 17 bases between the two germline ends. CDR1 SEHNR and CDR2 FQNEAQ come from the germline V gene (reference sequence). CDR3 length: 16 amino acids. Here the CDR3 reads CASSNSGRELNYGYTF. CDR3 bases: TGTGCCAGCAGCAATAGTGGCAGGGAACTTAACTATGGCTACACCTTC. Combining the CDR3 with reference TRBV7-9 and TRBJ1-2 gives the whole variable domain DTGVSQNPRHKITKRGQNVTFRCDPISEHNRLYWYRQTLGQGPEFLTYFQNEAQLEKSRLLSDRFSAERPKGSFSTLEIQRTEQGDSAMYLCASSNSGRELNYGYTFGSGTRLTVV.

In DNA, the CDR3 is TGCAGCGTTGCCGACTACGGCTCCGAGCAGTACTTC. Protein: CSVADYGSEQYF. The rearrangement uses TRBV29-1 and TRBJ2-7; D perhaps matches TRBD2 (5 bases). This CDR3 has 12 residues. The V end lost 4 bases, the J end lost 6 bases, and 13 bases lay between the germline ends. The germline V gene has CDR1 SQVTM and CDR2 ANQGSEA.

This clone was seen a few times. The J gene is TRBJ1-5, the V gene TRBV5-6; D uncertain. V was trimmed by 2 bases and J by 9 bases, leaving 12 bases between them. Germline V gene sequence: CDR1 SGHDT, CDR2 YYEEEE. The CDR3 runs 13 residues. CDR3 DNA sequence: TGTGCCAGCAGCTTAACCCCCGAGCGGCCCCAGCATTTT. Translated, it gives CASSLTPERPQHF.

A single count supports this clone. V is TRBV18 and J is TRBJ1-1; 10 nucleotides agree with TRBD1. This CDR3 is 17 amino acids long. V dropped 1 base and J dropped 6; count of bases not matched to a gene: 11. Looked up from germline, CDR1 is KGHSH and CDR2 is LQKENI. The DNA of the CDR3 is TGTGCCAGCTCACCACGGCGATCCGGGACAGGGGCATCTGAAGCTTTCTTT. Protein sequence: CASSPRRSGTGASEAFF.

The chain joins TRBV7-6 to TRBJ2-1; 9 nucleotides agree with TRBD2. The CDR3 length is 13 residues. Germline CDR1 SGHVS, CDR2 FNYEAQ. V trimming: 4 bases; J trimming: 9 bases; junction bases outside the gene matches: 4. The CDR3 bases are TGTGCCAGCAGCTGGAGCGGGAGGTCTGAGCAGTTCTTC. Translating it yields CASSWSGRSEQFF.

The V call is TRBV24-1, the J call TRBJ2-7; D is unresolved. The CDR3 length is 11 residues. Trimming removed 8 bases at V and 3 bases at J, with 7 bases between. Germline loops: CDR1 KGHDR, CDR2 SFDVKD. The CDR3 region has the DNA TGTGCCACCAAGCTGAGCTACGAGCAGTACTTC. Translating it yields CATKLSYEQYF.

V usage is TRBV3-1 (or the pseudogene TRBV3-2) and J usage is TRBJ2-7; 12 nucleotides line up with TRBD1. The CDR3 is 18 amino acids. Germline CDR1 is LGHDT and CDR2 is YNNKEL (reference sequence). The J segment lost 0 bases and the V segment lost 7 bases, leaving 13 bases of the junction unmatched. The CDR3 sequence is CASTQRDRGLSGSYEQYF. The CDR3 bases are TGTGCCAGCACCCAGAGGGACAGGGGGCTTTCAGGCTCCTACGAGCAGTACTTC.

The chain recombines TRBV19 with TRBJ2-1; 10 nucleotides line up with TRBD1. With V trimmed by 4 bases and J by 5 bases, 14 bases remained unmatched. CDR1 and CDR2 from the germline V gene are LNHDA and SQIVND (reference sequence). CDR3 length: 18 amino acids. CDR3 amino acids: CASSSLFWTGGRDNEQFF. CDR3 bases: TGTGCCAGTAGTAGCTTGTTTTGGACAGGGGGAAGGGACAATGAGCAGTTCTTC.

The chain uses TRBV19 and TRBJ2-1; 7 bases are shared with TRBD2. CDR1 and CDR2 (germline): LNHDA, SQIVND (reference sequence). This CDR3 has 14 residues. V was clipped by 3 bases and J by 9 bases; unmatched bases: 8. CDR3 region: CASSISLASIEQFF. CDR3 sequence (DNA): TGTGCCAGTAGTATTTCACTAGCGAGCATTGAGCAGTTCTTC.

The rearrangement uses TRBV6-6 and TRBJ2-3; 9 nucleotides align to TRBD2. V gave up 6 bases and J gave up 0 bases; unmatched junction bases: 7. The CDR3 length is 16 residues. Germline V gives CDR1 MNHNY, CDR2 SVGAGI (reference sequence). The CDR3 DNA reads TGTGCCAGCAGCCGACTAGCGGCACTTAGCACAGATACGCAGTATTTT. Translated, it gives CASSRLAALSTDTQYF.

In its sample, this clone was seen once. The rearrangement uses TRBV5-1 and TRBJ2-7; D unclear. Germline V gene data show CDR1 as SGHRS and CDR2 as YFSETQ. Trimming shortened V by 4 bases and J by 1 base, and 6 bases separated the two germline ends. The CDR3 covers 12 residues. CDR3 DNA: TGCGCCAGCAGCCTCTCTTCCTACGAGCAGTACTTC. Its protein product is CASSLSSYEQYF. The whole variable domain, filled in from reference TRBV5-1 and TRBJ2-7, reads KAGVTQTPRYLIKTRGQQVTLSCSPISGHRSVSWYQQTPGQGLQFLFEYFSETQRNKGNFPGRFSGRQFSNSRSEMNVSTLELGDSALYLCASSLSSYEQYFGPGTRLTVT.

This clone was observed a few times. The CDR3 DNA reads as TGTGCCAGTAAAGAGGGCAGCTCTGGAAACACCATATATTTT. Translation gives CASKEGSSGNTIYF. V usage is TRBV19 and J usage is TRBJ1-3, with D uncertain. Trimming took 7 bases from V and 0 from J, leaving 10 bases between them. The germline V gene encodes CDR1 LNHDA and CDR2 SQIVND (reference sequence). The CDR3 has 14 amino acids.

V usage is TRBV27 and J usage is TRBJ2-6; TRBD1 aligns across 10 bases. CDR1 MNHEY and CDR2 SMNVEV come from the germline V gene (reference sequence). Trimming at V came to 4 bases and at J to 3 bases, leaving 6 bases not matched to a gene. The CDR3 contains 17 residues. This chain's CDR3 is CASSYDRGQGGANVLTF. The CDR3 DNA follows: TGTGCCAGCAGTTACGACAGGGGGCAGGGTGGGGCCAACGTCCTGACTTTC.

The chain is built from TRBV7-9 and TRBJ2-4, with D possibly TRBD1 on 7 matching bases. The CDR3 has 16 residues. V lost 1 base and J 0 bases, leaving 10 bases between the germline ends. In germline, CDR1 is SEHNR, CDR2 FQNEAQ (reference sequence). CDR3 in DNA: TGTGCCAGCAGCTTAGAGCAGGGGGGAGCCAAAAACATTCAGTACTTC. This gives the protein CASSLEQGGAKNIQYF. Full variable domain (remainder filled in from reference TRBV7-9 and TRBJ2-4): DTGVSQNPRHKITKRGQNVTFRCDPISEHNRLYWYRQTLGQGPEFLTYFQNEAQLEKSRLLSDRFSAERPKGSFSTLEIQRTEQGDSAMYLCASSLEQGGAKNIQYFGAGTRLSVL.

The V gene is TRBV7-9, the J gene TRBJ1-2, with 7 bases identical to TRBD1. Germline loops: CDR1 SEHNR, CDR2 FQNEAQ (reference sequence). Unmatched junction bases numbered 8, after V lost 5 bases and J lost 2 bases. The CDR3 sequence is 15 residues long. CDR3 sequence (DNA): TGTGCCAGCAGCCGAATGACAGGGCCGAACTATGGCTACACCTTC. It translates to CASSRMTGPNYGYTF.

This clone was seen at least ten times. The V and J genes are TRBV2 and TRBJ1-4; D may be TRBD1 (5 bases). Per germline, CDR1 SNHLY and CDR2 FYNNEI. V dropped 6 bases and J dropped 3 bases, with 14 bases sitting between them. CDR3 size: 15 residues. CDR3 in amino acids: CASRGGAAANEKLFF. The CDR3 region has the DNA TGTGCCAGCAGGGGCGGGGCCGCGGCTAATGAAAAACTGTTTTTT. The complete variable domain, with remaining parts taken from reference TRBV2 and TRBJ1-4, reads EPEVTQTPSHQVTQMGQEVILRCVPISNHLYFYWYRQILGQKVEFLVSFYNNEISEKSEIFDDQFSVERPDGSNFTLKIRSTKLEDSAMYFCASRGGAAANEKLFFGSGTQLSVL.